This T cell receptor beta chain was identified in a study of T cell responses to AZD1222 COVID-19 vaccine. General study results and limits: Spike-spanning, vaccine-associated CD4 TCRs were dominant at 160-218 and 743-854. Spike-specific TCR depth and breadth grew after two AZD1222 doses. Only six AZD1222 recipients tested seropositive at baseline.

Assay used: immunoSEQ multiplex PCR; TCRdb lists only in-frame clones, some missing. The table lists tens of thousands of clones, 91% of them singletons. A word on this clone: The antigen is not known.

V was clipped by 6 bases and J by 7 bases, with 18 bases between them. The CDR3 covers 14 residues. CDR1 is MNHEY, CDR2 SVGAGI, per germline. The V gene is TRBV6-5, the J gene TRBJ1-2, with a possible D match to TRBD1 (6 bases). Material: peripheral blood, obtained on day 0 of MenACWY control vaccination. The clonotype originates from an adult in good health. CDR3 nucleotides: TGTGCCAGCAGATCCATTGCAGGGGTTATTGGCTACACCTTC. Its translation is CASRSIAGVIGYTF.